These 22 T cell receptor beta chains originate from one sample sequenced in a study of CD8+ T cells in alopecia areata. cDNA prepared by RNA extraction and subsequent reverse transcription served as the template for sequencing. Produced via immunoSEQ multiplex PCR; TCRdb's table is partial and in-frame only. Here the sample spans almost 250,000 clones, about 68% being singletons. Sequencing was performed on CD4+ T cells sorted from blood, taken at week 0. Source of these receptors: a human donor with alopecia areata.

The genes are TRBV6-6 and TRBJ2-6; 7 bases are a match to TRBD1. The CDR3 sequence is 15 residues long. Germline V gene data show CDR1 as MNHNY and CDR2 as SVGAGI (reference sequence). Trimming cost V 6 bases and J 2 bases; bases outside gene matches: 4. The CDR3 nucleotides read TGTGCCAGCAGACCAGGGGGTACTGGGGCCAACGTCCTGACTTTC. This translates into CASRPGGTGANVLTF.

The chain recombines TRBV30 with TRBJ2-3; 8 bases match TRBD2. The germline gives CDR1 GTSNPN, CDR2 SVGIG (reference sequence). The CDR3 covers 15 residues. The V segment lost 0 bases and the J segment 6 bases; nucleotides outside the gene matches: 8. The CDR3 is CAWSVPAGATDTQYF. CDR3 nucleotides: TGTGCCTGGAGTGTACCAGCGGGGGCCACGGATACGCAGTATTTT. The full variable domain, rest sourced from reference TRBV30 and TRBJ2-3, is SQTIHQWPATLVQPVGSPLSLECTVEGTSNPNLYWYRQAAGRGLQLLFYSVGIGQISSEVPQNLSASRPQDRQFILSSKKLLLSDSGFYLCAWSVPAGATDTQYFGPGTRLTVL.

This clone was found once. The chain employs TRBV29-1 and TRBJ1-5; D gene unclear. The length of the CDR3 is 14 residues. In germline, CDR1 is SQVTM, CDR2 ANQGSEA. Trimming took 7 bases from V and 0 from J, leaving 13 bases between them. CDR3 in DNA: TGCAGCGCTCCTTTAAGTGATAGCAATCAGCCCCAGCATTTT. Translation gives CSAPLSDSNQPQHF.

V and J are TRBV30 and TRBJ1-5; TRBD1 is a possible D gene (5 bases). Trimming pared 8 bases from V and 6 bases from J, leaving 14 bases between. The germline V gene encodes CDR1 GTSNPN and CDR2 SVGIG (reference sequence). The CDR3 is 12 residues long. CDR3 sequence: CALSGVGQPQHF. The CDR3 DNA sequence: TGTGCCCTTTCGGGGGTTGGTCAGCCCCAGCATTTT.

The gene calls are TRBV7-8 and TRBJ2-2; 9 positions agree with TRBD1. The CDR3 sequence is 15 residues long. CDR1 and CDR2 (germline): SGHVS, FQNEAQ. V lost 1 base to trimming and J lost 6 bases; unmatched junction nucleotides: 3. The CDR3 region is CASSLDRGRAGELFF. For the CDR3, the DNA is TGTGCCAGCAGCTTAGACAGGGGGCGGGCCGGGGAGCTGTTTTTT.

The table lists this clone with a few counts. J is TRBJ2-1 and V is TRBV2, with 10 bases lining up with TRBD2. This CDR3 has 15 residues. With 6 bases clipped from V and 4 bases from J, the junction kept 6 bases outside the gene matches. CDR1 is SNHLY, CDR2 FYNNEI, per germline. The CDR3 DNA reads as TGTGCCAGCAGGAGGATTAGCGGGGGGTACAATGAGCAGTTCTTC. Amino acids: CASRRISGGYNEQFF.

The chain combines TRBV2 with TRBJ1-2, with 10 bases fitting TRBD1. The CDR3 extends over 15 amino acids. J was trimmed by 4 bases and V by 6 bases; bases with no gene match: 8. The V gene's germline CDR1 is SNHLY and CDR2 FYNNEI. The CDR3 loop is CASRTTGGGGYGYTF. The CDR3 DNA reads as TGTGCCAGCAGAACGACAGGGGGCGGTGGCTATGGCTACACCTTC.

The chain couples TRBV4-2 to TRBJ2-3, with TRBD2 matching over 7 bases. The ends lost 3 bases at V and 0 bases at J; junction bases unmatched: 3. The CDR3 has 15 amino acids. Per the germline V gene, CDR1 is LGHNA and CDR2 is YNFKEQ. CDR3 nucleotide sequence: TGTGCCAGCAGCCACCAGCGGGGCAGCACAGATACGCAGTATTTT. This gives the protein CASSHQRGSTDTQYF.

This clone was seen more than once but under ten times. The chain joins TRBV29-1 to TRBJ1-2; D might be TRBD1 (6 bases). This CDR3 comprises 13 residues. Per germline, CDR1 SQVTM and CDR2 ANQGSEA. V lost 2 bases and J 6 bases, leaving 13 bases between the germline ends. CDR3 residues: CSVEPGQTNGYTF. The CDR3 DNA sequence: TGCAGCGTTGAACCCGGACAGACCAATGGCTACACCTTC.

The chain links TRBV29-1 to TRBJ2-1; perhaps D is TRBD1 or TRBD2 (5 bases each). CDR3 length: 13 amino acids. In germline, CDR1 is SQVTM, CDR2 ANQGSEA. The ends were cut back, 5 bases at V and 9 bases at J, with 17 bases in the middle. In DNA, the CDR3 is TGCAGCGTTCGGCGAGGGGATTTCGGTGAGCAGTTCTTC. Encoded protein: CSVRRGDFGEQFF.

The CDR3 bases are TGTGCCAGCCTCCCTGGGAACAGTGGCACCGGGGAGCTGTTTTTT. Amino acid sequence: CASLPGNSGTGELFF. The J gene is TRBJ2-2, the V gene TRBV6-5; D gene uncertain. Germline V gene lookup returns CDR1 MNHEY and CDR2 SVGAGI. Trimming left V 8 bases short and J 4 bases short, with 17 bases between. The CDR3 covers 15 residues.

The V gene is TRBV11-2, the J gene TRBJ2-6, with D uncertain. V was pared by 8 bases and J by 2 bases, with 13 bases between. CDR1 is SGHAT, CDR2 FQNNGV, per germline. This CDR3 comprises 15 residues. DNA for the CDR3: TGTGCCAGCCGAAGACCGTTCGCTGGGGCCAACGTCCTGACTTTC. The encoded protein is CASRRPFAGANVLTF.

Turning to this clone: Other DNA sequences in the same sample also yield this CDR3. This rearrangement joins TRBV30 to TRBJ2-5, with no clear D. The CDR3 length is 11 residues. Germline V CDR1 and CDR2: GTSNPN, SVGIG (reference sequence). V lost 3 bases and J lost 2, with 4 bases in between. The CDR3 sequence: CAWRLQETQYF. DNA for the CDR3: TGTGCCTGGAGGCTACAAGAGACCCAGTACTTC.

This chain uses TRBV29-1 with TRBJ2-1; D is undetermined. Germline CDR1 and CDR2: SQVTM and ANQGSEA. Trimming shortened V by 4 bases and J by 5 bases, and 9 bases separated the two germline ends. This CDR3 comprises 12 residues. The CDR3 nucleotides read TGCAGCGTTGGCCGTGTCGACAATGAGCAGTTCTTC. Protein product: CSVGRVDNEQFF.

The CDR3 DNA is TGTGCCAGCAGCACAGCGGATTCAGATACGCAGTATTTT. It yields the protein CASSTADSDTQYF. The rearrangement uses TRBV7-3 and TRBJ2-3; D is possibly TRBD2 (5 bases). The CDR3 has 13 amino acids. V was trimmed by 5 bases and J by 4 bases, leaving 10 bases between them. The germline V gene encodes CDR1 SGHTA and CDR2 FQGTGA. Combining the CDR3 with reference TRBV7-3 and TRBJ2-3 gives the whole variable domain GAGVSQTPSNKVTEKGKYVELRCDPISGHTALYWYRQSLGQGPEFLIYFQGTGAADDSGLPNDRFFAVRPEGSVSTLKIQRTERGDSAVYLCASSTADSDTQYFGPGTRLTVL.

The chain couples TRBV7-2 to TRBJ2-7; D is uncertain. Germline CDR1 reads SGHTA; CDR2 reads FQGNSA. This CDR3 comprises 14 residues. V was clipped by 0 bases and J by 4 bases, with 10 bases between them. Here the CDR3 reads CASSLANRGYEQYF. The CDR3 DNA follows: TGTGCCAGCAGCTTAGCAAACAGAGGATACGAGCAGTACTTC.

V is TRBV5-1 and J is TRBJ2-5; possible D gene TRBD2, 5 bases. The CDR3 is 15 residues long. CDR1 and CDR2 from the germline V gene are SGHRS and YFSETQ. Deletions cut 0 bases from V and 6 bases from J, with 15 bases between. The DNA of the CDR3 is TGCGCCAGCAGCTTGGTAGAGGGTCAGCGAAAGACCCAGTACTTC. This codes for CASSLVEGQRKTQYF.

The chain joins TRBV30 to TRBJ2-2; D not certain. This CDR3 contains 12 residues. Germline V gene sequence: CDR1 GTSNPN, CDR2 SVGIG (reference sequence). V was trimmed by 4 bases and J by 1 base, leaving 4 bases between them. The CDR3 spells CAWNKNTGELFF. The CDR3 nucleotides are TGTGCCTGGAACAAGAACACCGGGGAGCTGTTTTTT.

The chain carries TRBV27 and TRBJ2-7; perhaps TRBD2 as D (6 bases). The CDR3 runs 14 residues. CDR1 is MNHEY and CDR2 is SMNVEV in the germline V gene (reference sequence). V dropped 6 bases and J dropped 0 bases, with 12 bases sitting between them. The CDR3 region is CASRPRGGSYEQYF. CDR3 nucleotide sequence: TGTGCCAGCAGACCAAGGGGAGGCTCCTACGAGCAGTACTTC.

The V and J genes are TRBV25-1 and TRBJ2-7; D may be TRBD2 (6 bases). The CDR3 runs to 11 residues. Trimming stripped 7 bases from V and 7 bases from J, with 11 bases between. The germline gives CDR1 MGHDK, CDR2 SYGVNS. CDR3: CASMEGGEQYF. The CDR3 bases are TGTGCCAGCATGGAGGGAGGAGAGCAGTACTTC.

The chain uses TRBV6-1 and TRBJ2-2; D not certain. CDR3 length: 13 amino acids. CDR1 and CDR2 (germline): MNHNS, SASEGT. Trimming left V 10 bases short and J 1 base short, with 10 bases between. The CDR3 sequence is CATATRNTGELFF. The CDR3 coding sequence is TGTGCCACCGCGACACGGAACACCGGGGAGCTGTTTTTT.

The CDR3 bases are TGTGCCAGCAGCTTAGACCGCACAAATTCACCCCTCCACTTT. This gives the protein CASSLDRTNSPLHF. The V and J genes are TRBV11-2 and TRBJ1-6; D is uncertain. Trimming stripped 0 bases from V and 7 bases from J, with 7 bases between. The CDR3 extends over 14 amino acids. Germline lookup yields CDR1 SGHAT and CDR2 FQNNGV. The whole variable domain, remainder taken from reference TRBV11-2 and TRBJ1-6, is EAGVAQSPRYKIIEKRQSVAFWCNPISGHATLYWYQQILGQGPKLLIQFQNNGVVDDSQLPKDRFSAERLKGVDSTLKIQPAKLEDSAVYLCASSLDRTNSPLHFGNGTRLTVT.